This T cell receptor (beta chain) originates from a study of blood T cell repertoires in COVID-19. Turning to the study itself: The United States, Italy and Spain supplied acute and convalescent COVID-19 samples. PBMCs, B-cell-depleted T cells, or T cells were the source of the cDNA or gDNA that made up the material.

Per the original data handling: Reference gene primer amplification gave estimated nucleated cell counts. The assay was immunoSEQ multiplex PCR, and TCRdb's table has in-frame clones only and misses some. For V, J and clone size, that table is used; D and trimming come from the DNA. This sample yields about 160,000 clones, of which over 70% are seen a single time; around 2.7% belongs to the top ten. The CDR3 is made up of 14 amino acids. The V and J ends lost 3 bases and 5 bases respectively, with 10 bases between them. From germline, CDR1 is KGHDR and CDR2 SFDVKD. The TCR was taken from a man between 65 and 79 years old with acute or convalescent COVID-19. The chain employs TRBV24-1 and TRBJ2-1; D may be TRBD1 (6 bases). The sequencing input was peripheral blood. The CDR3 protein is CATSDGGVHNEQFF. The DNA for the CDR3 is TGTGCCACCAGTGATGGGGGCGTCCACAATGAGCAGTTCTTC.